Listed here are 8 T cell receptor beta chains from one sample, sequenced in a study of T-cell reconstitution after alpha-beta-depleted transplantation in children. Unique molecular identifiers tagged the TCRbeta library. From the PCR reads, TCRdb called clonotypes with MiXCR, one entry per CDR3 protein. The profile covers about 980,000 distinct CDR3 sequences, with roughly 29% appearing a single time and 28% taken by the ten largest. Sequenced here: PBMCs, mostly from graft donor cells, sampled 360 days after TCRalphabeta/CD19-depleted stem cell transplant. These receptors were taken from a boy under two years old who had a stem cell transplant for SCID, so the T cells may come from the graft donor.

CDR3 DNA: TGTGCCAGCAACCCCCAGGGACTACCTAAAGAGACCCAGTACTTC. It yields the protein CASNPQGLPKETQYF. V usage is TRBV7-9 and J usage is TRBJ2-5, with TRBD2 matching 7 bases. The CDR3 has 15 amino acids. After removal of 7 bases from V and 3 bases from J, the junction contained 11 bases not matched to a gene. Germline V lookup: CDR1 SEHNR, CDR2 FQNEAQ (reference sequence).

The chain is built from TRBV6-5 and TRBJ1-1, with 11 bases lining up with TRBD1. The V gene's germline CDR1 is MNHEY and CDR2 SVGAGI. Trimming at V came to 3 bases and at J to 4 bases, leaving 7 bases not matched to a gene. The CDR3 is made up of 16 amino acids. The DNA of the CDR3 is TGTGCCAGCAGTTATACCTTCGGGACAGGGGGCACTGAAGCTTTCTTT. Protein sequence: CASSYTFGTGGTEAFF.

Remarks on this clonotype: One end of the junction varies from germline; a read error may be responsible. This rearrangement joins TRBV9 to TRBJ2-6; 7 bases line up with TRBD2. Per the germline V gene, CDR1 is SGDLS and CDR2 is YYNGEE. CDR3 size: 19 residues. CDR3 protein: CASSVDLGRGSSGANILTF. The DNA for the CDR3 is TGTGCCAGCAGCGTAGACTTAGGGAGGGGCAGCTCTGGGGCCAACATCCTGACTTTC. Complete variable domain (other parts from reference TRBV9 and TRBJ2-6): DSGVTQTPKHLITATGQRVTLRCSPRSGDLSVYWYQQSLDQGLQFLIQYYNGEERAKGNILERFSAQQFPDLHSELNLSSLELGDSALYFCASSVDLGRGSSGANILTFGAGSRLTVL.

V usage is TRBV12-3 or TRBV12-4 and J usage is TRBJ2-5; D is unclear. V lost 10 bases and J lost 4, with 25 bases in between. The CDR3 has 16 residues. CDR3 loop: CATVKVGGGDLETQYF. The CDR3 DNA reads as TGTGCCACCGTTAAGGTTGGTGGCGGCGATCTAGAGACCCAGTACTTC.

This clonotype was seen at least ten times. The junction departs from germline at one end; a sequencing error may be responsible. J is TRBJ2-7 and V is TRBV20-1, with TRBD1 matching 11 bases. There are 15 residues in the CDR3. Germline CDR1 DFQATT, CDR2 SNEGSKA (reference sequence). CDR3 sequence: CSTRPGTGGSYEQYF. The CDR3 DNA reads TGCAGTACTAGACCCGGGACAGGGGGTTCCTACGAGCAGTACTTC.

For the CDR3, the DNA is TGTGCCACGAGCCGGGACATCGAGCAGTACTTC. Protein: CATSRDIEQYF. This chain links TRBV10-3 with TRBJ2-7; possibly TRBD1 for D (6 bases). From germline, CDR1 is ENHRY and CDR2 SYGVKD. Trimming took 10 bases from V and 6 from J, leaving 13 bases between them. The CDR3 contains 11 residues.

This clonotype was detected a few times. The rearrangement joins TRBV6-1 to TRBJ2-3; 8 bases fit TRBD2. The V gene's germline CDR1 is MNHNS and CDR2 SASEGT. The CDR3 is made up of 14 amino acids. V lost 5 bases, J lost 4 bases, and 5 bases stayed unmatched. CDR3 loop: CASSTFGGADTQYF. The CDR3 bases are TGTGCCAGCAGTACCTTCGGGGGGGCAGATACGCAGTATTTT.

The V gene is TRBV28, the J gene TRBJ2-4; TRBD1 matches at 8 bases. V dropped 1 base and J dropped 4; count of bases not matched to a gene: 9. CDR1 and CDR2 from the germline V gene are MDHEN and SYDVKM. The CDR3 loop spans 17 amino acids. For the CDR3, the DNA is TGTGCCAGCAGTTTATCCGCCCAGGGGGCCGATAAAAACATTCAGTACTTC. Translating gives CASSLSAQGADKNIQYF.